This TCR beta chain stems from a study of blood T cell repertoires in COVID-19. Study at large: Acute and convalescent COVID-19 samples came from the United States, Italy and Spain. The analysed material was cDNA or gDNA that came from T cells, B-cell-depleted T cells, or PBMCs.

The CDR3 is made up of 12 amino acids. Germline trimming cut 4 bases from V and 4 bases from J; bases unmatched to any gene: 0. Germline loops: CDR1 GTSNPN, CDR2 SVGIG (reference sequence). Authors' data handling: Estimation of nucleated cell counts relied on the amplification of reference gene primers. The method was immunoSEQ multiplex PCR; TCRdb's version includes in-frame clones alone and lacks a portion of them. That table furnishes V, J and clone size, whereas the DNA furnished D and trimming. Among 200,000 to 300,000 clones, roughly 85% were seen once, and the ten largest hold 3%. The source of this sequence is a man aged 18 to 29 with active or convalescent COVID-19. The specimen sequenced was peripheral blood. This chain links TRBV30 with TRBJ2-5; 10 nucleotides line up with TRBD2. In DNA form, the CDR3 reads TGTGCCTGGACTAGCGGGGGAGAGACCCAGTACTTC. Protein: CAWTSGGETQYF.